This T cell receptor (beta chain) appears in the sequencing data of a study of shared clonotypes between healthy human individuals. This CDR3 contains 16 residues. V dropped 3 bases and J dropped 1 base, with 16 bases sitting between them. Germline CDR1 reads MNHEY; CDR2 reads SVGAGI. The method was immunoSEQ multiplex PCR; TCRdb's version includes in-frame clones alone and lacks a portion of them. Among 2.3 million or so clones listed, more than 80% were seen once. This rearrangement joins TRBV6-5 to TRBJ2-7, with D perhaps being TRBD1 or TRBD2 (6 bases each). The sequence was obtained from a young man in good health. Some clones in this sample may be carry-over from other donors' samples. Sequenced sample: naive CD4+ T cells from PBMCs. Subset reported: CD45RA+ positively selected. The CDR3 loop is CASSYLRQGTSYEQYF. The CDR3 region has the DNA TGTGCCAGCAGTTATTTGAGGCAGGGGACTTCCTACGAGCAGTACTTC.